A selection of T cell receptor beta chains follows, all from one sample in a study of glioma-infiltrating T cells after dendritic cell vaccination. Sequencing used immunoSEQ multiplex PCR; TCRdb keeps in-frame clones, though not all of them. In the table there are tens of thousands of clones, 85% to 90% of which are singletons. Source: blood, taken before dendritic cell vaccination. The receptors originated from a human donor with glioblastoma. Both conserved end residues are part of each CDR3. Fields, in order: J gene, V gene, clone size, D gene, CDR3 protein, CDR3 DNA. A D gene is named only where the DNA matches it firmly. Size is omitted from some rows. Given values are once, few, many or a class for expanded clones.

j_gene: TRBJ2-2; v_gene: TRBV5-1; abundance: NA; d_gene: NA; CDR3aa: CASSLGTGTKTNTGELFF; CDR3nt: TGCGCCAGCAGCTTGGGCACCGGGACAAAAACGAACACCGGGGAGCTGTTTTTT
j_gene: TRBJ1-1; v_gene: TRBV5-6; abundance: NA; d_gene: TRBD1; CDR3aa: CASSFLPGQGAPVEAFF; CDR3nt: TGTGCCAGCAGCTTTCTTCCGGGACAGGGGGCACCTGTTGAAGCTTTCTTT
j_gene: TRBJ1-2; v_gene: TRBV5-8; abundance: NA; d_gene: NA; CDR3aa: CASSYRNSLGDGHGYTF; CDR3nt: TGTGCCAGCAGCTACAGGAATAGTTTAGGCGACGGCCATGGCTACACCTTC
j_gene: TRBJ2-7; v_gene: TRBV7-2; abundance: NA; d_gene: NA; CDR3aa: CASREGVGSFYEQYF; CDR3nt: TGTGCCAGCAGGGAGGGAGTCGGGAGTTTCTACGAGCAGTACTTC
j_gene: TRBJ2-7; v_gene: TRBV10-3; abundance: NA; d_gene: NA; CDR3aa: CAISLDRYEQYF; CDR3nt: TGTGCCATCAGCCTCGACAGATACGAGCAGTACTTC
j_gene: TRBJ2-3; v_gene: TRBV5-6; abundance: few; d_gene: NA; CDR3aa: CASSAPRGHGTDTQYF; CDR3nt: TGTGCCAGCAGCGCACCGCGGGGGCATGGCACAGATACGCAGTATTTT
j_gene: TRBJ1-2; v_gene: TRBV29-1; abundance: NA; d_gene: NA; CDR3aa: CSARGGEVWANYGYTF; CDR3nt: TGCAGCGCAAGAGGGGGAGAGGTCTGGGCTAACTATGGCTACACCTTC
j_gene: TRBJ1-6; v_gene: TRBV5-1; abundance: NA; d_gene: NA; CDR3aa: CASSFDLGNRPANSPLHF; CDR3nt: TGCGCCAGCAGCTTCGACCTCGGGAACCGACCTGCGAATTCACCCCTCCACTTT
j_gene: TRBJ1-2; v_gene: TRBV5-5; abundance: NA; d_gene: TRBD1; CDR3aa: CASSLGQNYGYTF; CDR3nt: TGTGCCAGCAGCCTGGGACAGAACTATGGCTACACCTTC
j_gene: TRBJ2-7; v_gene: TRBV7-2; abundance: NA; d_gene: NA; CDR3aa: CASSLTSSNEQYF; CDR3nt: TGTGCCAGCAGCCTAACTAGCTCAAACGAGCAGTACTTC
j_gene: TRBJ2-7; v_gene: TRBV2; abundance: NA; d_gene: NA; CDR3aa: CASSNPGSYEQYF; CDR3nt: TGTGCCAGCTCTAACCCAGGGTCCTACGAGCAGTACTTC
j_gene: TRBJ1-5; v_gene: TRBV28; abundance: NA; d_gene: NA; CDR3aa: CASIHSNQPQHF; CDR3nt: TGTGCCAGCATACATAGCAATCAGCCCCAGCATTTT
j_gene: TRBJ1-2; v_gene: TRBV28; abundance: NA; d_gene: TRBD1; CDR3aa: CASSSLQTGGGQGYTF; CDR3nt: TGTGCCAGCAGCTCTCTTCAGACAGGGGGCGGACAGGGCTACACCTTC
j_gene: TRBJ2-7; v_gene: TRBV10-2; abundance: once; d_gene: TRBD1; CDR3aa: CASKWDRGEYEQYF; CDR3nt: TGCGCCAGCAAATGGGACAGGGGAGAATACGAGCAGTACTTC
j_gene: TRBJ2-7; v_gene: TRBV18; abundance: NA; d_gene: TRBD1; CDR3aa: CASSPPSGQGTYEQYF; CDR3nt: TGTGCCAGCTCACCACCGTCGGGACAGGGGACCTACGAGCAGTACTTC
j_gene: TRBJ1-4; v_gene: TRBV5-4; abundance: NA; d_gene: NA; CDR3aa: CASSLAGSNEKLFF; CDR3nt: TGTGCCAGCAGCTTGGCAGGTTCCAATGAAAAACTGTTTTTT
j_gene: TRBJ1-1; v_gene: TRBV6-5; abundance: NA; d_gene: NA; CDR3aa: CASSSQPGGGDTEAFF; CDR3nt: TGTGCCAGCAGTTCCCAACCCGGGGGGGGAGACACTGAAGCTTTCTTT
j_gene: TRBJ1-1; v_gene: TRBV7-9; abundance: NA; d_gene: NA; CDR3aa: CASSALTENTEAFF; CDR3nt: TGTGCCAGCAGCGCCTTGACAGAGAACACTGAAGCTTTCTTT
j_gene: TRBJ2-7; v_gene: TRBV6-6; abundance: NA; d_gene: NA; CDR3aa: CASSRDLEQYF; CDR3nt: TGTGCCAGCAGTCGGGACTTGGAGCAGTACTTC
j_gene: TRBJ2-2; v_gene: TRBV19; abundance: NA; d_gene: TRBD1; CDR3aa: CASSPDRGSRTGELFF; CDR3nt: TGTGCCAGTAGCCCAGACAGGGGAAGTCGGACCGGGGAGCTGTTTTTT
j_gene: TRBJ1-3; v_gene: TRBV29-1; abundance: NA; d_gene: TRBD1; CDR3aa: CSGTDRGRGNTIYF; CDR3nt: TGCAGCGGTACAGACAGGGGTCGTGGAAACACCATATATTTT
j_gene: TRBJ2-1; v_gene: TRBV30; abundance: NA; d_gene: TRBD1; CDR3aa: CAWSVGQGGAGSEQFF; CDR3nt: TGTGCCTGGAGTGTTGGACAGGGGGGAGCGGGTAGTGAGCAGTTCTTC
j_gene: TRBJ2-5; v_gene: TRBV9; abundance: NA; d_gene: TRBD1; CDR3aa: CASSVQGAMETQYF; CDR3nt: TGTGCCAGCAGCGTACAGGGGGCAATGGAGACCCAGTACTTC
j_gene: TRBJ2-7; v_gene: TRBV9; abundance: NA; d_gene: NA; CDR3aa: CASSVGGTPITYEQYF; CDR3nt: TGTGCCAGCAGCGTAGGTGGGACACCGATAACCTACGAGCAGTACTTC
j_gene: TRBJ1-3; v_gene: TRBV9; abundance: NA; d_gene: NA; CDR3aa: CASSVGGASGNTIYF; CDR3nt: TGTGCCAGCAGCGTAGGTGGGGCCTCTGGAAACACCATATATTTT
j_gene: TRBJ2-7; v_gene: TRBV5-1; abundance: NA; d_gene: TRBD2; CDR3aa: CASSLVTSGSYEQYF; CDR3nt: TGCGCCAGCAGCTTGGTGACTAGCGGGTCCTACGAGCAGTACTTC
j_gene: TRBJ2-7; v_gene: TRBV21-1; abundance: NA; d_gene: NA; CDR3aa: CASSKGGTTSYEQYF; CDR3nt: TGTGCCAGCAGCAAAGGCGGCACAACCTCCTACGAGCAGTACTTC
j_gene: TRBJ1-1; v_gene: TRBV27; abundance: NA; d_gene: TRBD1; CDR3aa: CASSLMPGQVMNTEAFF; CDR3nt: TGTGCCAGCAGTCTCATGCCGGGACAGGTCATGAACACTGAAGCTTTCTTT
j_gene: TRBJ2-3; v_gene: TRBV7-8; abundance: NA; d_gene: NA; CDR3aa: CATQTPDSISTDTQYF; CDR3nt: TGTGCCACACAGACCCCGGACTCTATAAGCACAGATACGCAGTATTTT
j_gene: TRBJ2-7; v_gene: TRBV5-1; abundance: NA; d_gene: TRBD1; CDR3aa: CASNQQGSEQYF; CDR3nt: TGCGCCAGCAACCAACAGGGGAGCGAGCAGTACTTC
j_gene: TRBJ1-3; v_gene: TRBV5-6; abundance: NA; d_gene: NA; CDR3aa: CASTGGNTIYF; CDR3nt: TGTGCCAGTACGGGGGGAAACACCATATATTTT
j_gene: TRBJ1-2; v_gene: TRBV15; abundance: NA; d_gene: NA; CDR3aa: CATSASRGRDYGYTF; CDR3nt: TGTGCCACCAGCGCCTCTCGTGGTCGGGACTATGGCTACACCTTC
j_gene: TRBJ2-7; v_gene: TRBV6-5; abundance: NA; d_gene: NA; CDR3aa: CASSQRPGLNYEQYF; CDR3nt: TGTGCCAGCAGTCAACGGCCAGGACTGAACTACGAGCAGTACTTC
j_gene: TRBJ2-2; v_gene: TRBV4-2; abundance: NA; d_gene: TRBD2; CDR3aa: CASSPFRTSLGGTNTGELFF; CDR3nt: TGTGCCAGCAGCCCTTTCCGGACTAGCCTAGGGGGAACGAACACCGGGGAGCTGTTTTTT
j_gene: TRBJ2-7; v_gene: TRBV6-5; abundance: NA; d_gene: NA; CDR3aa: CASSYDRNYEQYF; CDR3nt: TGTGCCAGCAGTTACGACAGGAACTACGAGCAGTACTTC
j_gene: TRBJ2-7; v_gene: TRBV2; abundance: NA; d_gene: NA; CDR3aa: CASSDRGTSFFEQYF; CDR3nt: TGTGCCAGCAGTGATAGGGGGACAAGCTTCTTCGAGCAGTACTTC
j_gene: TRBJ2-1; v_gene: TRBV7-3; abundance: NA; d_gene: TRBD2; CDR3aa: CASSLRASGSLNNEQFF; CDR3nt: TGTGCCAGCAGCTTAAGGGCTAGCGGGAGTCTAAACAATGAGCAGTTCTTC
j_gene: TRBJ2-1; v_gene: TRBV19; abundance: NA; d_gene: TRBD2; CDR3aa: CASTSAGGPLGEQFF; CDR3nt: TGTGCCAGTACCTCTGCGGGAGGGCCCCTCGGGGAGCAGTTCTTC
j_gene: TRBJ1-1; v_gene: TRBV2; abundance: few; d_gene: NA; CDR3aa: CASEARTIEAFF; CDR3nt: TGTGCCAGCGAGGCCAGAACCATTGAAGCTTTCTTT
j_gene: TRBJ2-7; v_gene: TRBV30; abundance: once; d_gene: TRBD1; CDR3aa: CAWTARDRAFKGYEQYF; CDR3nt: TGTGCCTGGACTGCCCGGGACAGGGCGTTCAAGGGCTACGAGCAGTACTTC
j_gene: TRBJ2-3; v_gene: TRBV30; abundance: NA; d_gene: NA; CDR3aa: CAWSQGRSNTQYF; CDR3nt: TGTGCCTGGAGTCAGGGGCGCTCAAATACGCAGTATTTT
j_gene: TRBJ2-7; v_gene: TRBV11-2; abundance: NA; d_gene: NA; CDR3aa: CASSQDSPYEQYF; CDR3nt: TGTGCCAGCAGCCAGGACAGCCCCTACGAGCAGTACTTC
j_gene: TRBJ2-7; v_gene: TRBV2; abundance: NA; d_gene: TRBD1; CDR3aa: CASRKFPGQGEEQYF; CDR3nt: TGTGCCAGCAGAAAGTTTCCGGGACAGGGTGAAGAGCAGTACTTC
j_gene: TRBJ1-2; v_gene: TRBV6-5; abundance: NA; d_gene: NA; CDR3aa: CASSYSPAGEGYTF; CDR3nt: TGTGCCAGCAGTTACTCGCCGGCAGGGGAGGGCTACACCTTC
j_gene: TRBJ2-1; v_gene: TRBV27; abundance: NA; d_gene: TRBD2; CDR3aa: CASSSSSGRAHEQFF; CDR3nt: TGTGCCAGCAGTTCATCTAGCGGGAGGGCCCATGAGCAGTTCTTC
j_gene: TRBJ2-7; v_gene: TRBV4-3; abundance: NA; d_gene: NA; CDR3aa: CASSQDWGPHYEQYF; CDR3nt: TGCGCCAGCAGCCAAGATTGGGGCCCACATTACGAGCAGTACTTC
j_gene: TRBJ2-7; v_gene: TRBV2; abundance: NA; d_gene: NA; CDR3aa: CAGKQESYEQYF; CDR3nt: TGTGCCGGTAAACAGGAGTCCTACGAGCAGTACTTC
j_gene: TRBJ2-2; v_gene: TRBV5-1; abundance: NA; d_gene: TRBD1; CDR3aa: CASSLEGQGEKTGELFF; CDR3nt: TGCGCCAGCAGCTTGGAGGGGCAGGGGGAAAAAACCGGGGAGCTGTTTTTT
j_gene: TRBJ2-1; v_gene: TRBV6-5; abundance: NA; d_gene: TRBD2; CDR3aa: CASSLAGSYNEQFF; CDR3nt: TGTGCCAGCAGTTTAGCGGGATCCTACAATGAGCAGTTCTTC
j_gene: TRBJ1-1; v_gene: TRBV27; abundance: NA; d_gene: NA; CDR3aa: CASSLGFTNTEAFF; CDR3nt: TGTGCCAGCAGTCTCGGGTTCACGAACACTGAAGCTTTCTTT
j_gene: TRBJ2-3; v_gene: TRBV6-6; abundance: once; d_gene: TRBD2; CDR3aa: CASSPSGGPTDTQYF; CDR3nt: TGTGCCAGCAGCCCTAGCGGGGGGCCCACAGATACGCAGTATTTT
j_gene: TRBJ1-2; v_gene: TRBV7-6; abundance: NA; d_gene: NA; CDR3aa: CASSPDPGGYGYTF; CDR3nt: TGTGCCAGCAGCCCCGACCCCGGGGGCTATGGCTACACCTTC
j_gene: TRBJ1-2; v_gene: TRBV13; abundance: few; d_gene: NA; CDR3aa: CASRSRGKANYGYTF; CDR3nt: TGTGCCAGCAGATCGAGGGGGAAAGCTAACTATGGCTACACCTTC
j_gene: TRBJ2-1; v_gene: TRBV5-6; abundance: NA; d_gene: NA; CDR3aa: CASSLAPVGADLYNEQFF; CDR3nt: TGTGCCAGCAGCTTGGCCCCGGTCGGAGCGGACCTTTACAATGAGCAGTTCTTC
j_gene: TRBJ2-1; v_gene: TRBV4-1; abundance: few; d_gene: TRBD2; CDR3aa: CASSQDLLQGGFSGRAHNEQFF; CDR3nt: TGCGCCAGCAGCCAAGATCTGTTACAGGGAGGATTTAGCGGGAGGGCCCACAATGAGCAGTTCTTC
j_gene: TRBJ2-7; v_gene: TRBV19; abundance: NA; d_gene: TRBD1; CDR3aa: CASSITGTGVNEQYF; CDR3nt: TGTGCCAGTAGTATTACCGGGACAGGGGTGAACGAGCAGTACTTC
j_gene: TRBJ2-7; v_gene: TRBV7-2; abundance: NA; d_gene: TRBD1; CDR3aa: CASSPRTGLYYEQYF; CDR3nt: TGTGCCAGCAGCCCCCGGACAGGGCTGTACTACGAGCAGTACTTC
j_gene: TRBJ2-1; v_gene: TRBV6-5; abundance: NA; d_gene: TRBD2; CDR3aa: CASNYPRTSVLFF; CDR3nt: TGTGCCAGCAACTACCCCAGGACTAGCGTTTTGTTCTTC